This TCR beta chain derives from a study of T cell responses to AZD1222 COVID-19 vaccine. Trimming removed 5 bases from V and 1 base from J; junction bases left unmatched: 2. This CDR3 has 15 amino acids. Germline values: CDR1 SGHTA, CDR2 FQGNSA. Repertoires were generated with immunoSEQ multiplex PCR, while TCRdb's copy carries only in-frame clones and drops some. The sample shows tens of thousands of clones, 80% to 95% of them seen only once. Turning to this clone: Its antigen is as yet unknown.

General observations from the study: Spike-specific TCRs gained breadth and depth after people received two AZD1222 doses. Most donors were white British, females outnumbered males, and clonal diversity was possibly underestimated. Dominant CD4 TCR responses targeted spike regions 160-218 and 743-854. Reports indicate that nearly half of spike-specific TCRs are directed at unmutated variant regions.

The clonotype originates from an adult who received the AZD1222 COVID-19 vaccine. Sample: peripheral blood, taken 28 days after the second AZD1222 dose. The gene calls are TRBV7-2 and TRBJ2-6; 7 bases map to TRBD1. CDR3 protein: CASSLTGSGANVLTF. For the CDR3, the DNA is TGTGCCAGCAGCCTGACAGGGTCTGGGGCCAACGTCCTGACTTTC.